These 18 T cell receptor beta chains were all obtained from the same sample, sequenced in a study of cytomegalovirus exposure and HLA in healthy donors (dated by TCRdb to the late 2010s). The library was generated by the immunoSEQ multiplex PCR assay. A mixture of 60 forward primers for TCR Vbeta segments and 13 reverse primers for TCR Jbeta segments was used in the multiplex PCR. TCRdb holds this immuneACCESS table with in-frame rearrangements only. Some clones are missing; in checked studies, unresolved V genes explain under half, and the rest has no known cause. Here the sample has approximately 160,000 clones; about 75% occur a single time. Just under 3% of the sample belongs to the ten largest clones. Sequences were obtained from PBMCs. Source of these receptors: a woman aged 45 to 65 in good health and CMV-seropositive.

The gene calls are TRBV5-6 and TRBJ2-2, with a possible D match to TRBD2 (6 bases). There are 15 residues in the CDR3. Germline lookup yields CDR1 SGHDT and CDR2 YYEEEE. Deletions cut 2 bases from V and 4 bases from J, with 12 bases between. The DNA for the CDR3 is TGTGCCAGCAGCTTAATGGGACTGCTCACCGGGGAGCTGTTTTTT. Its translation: CASSLMGLLTGELFF.

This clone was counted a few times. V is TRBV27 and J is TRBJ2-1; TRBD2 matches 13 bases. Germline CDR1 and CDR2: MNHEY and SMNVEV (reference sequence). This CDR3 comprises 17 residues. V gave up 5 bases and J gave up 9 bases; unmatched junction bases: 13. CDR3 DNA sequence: TGTGCCAGCAGTCCTATACTAGCGGGGGGGATCCAGGGTGAGCAGTTCTTC. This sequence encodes CASSPILAGGIQGEQFF.

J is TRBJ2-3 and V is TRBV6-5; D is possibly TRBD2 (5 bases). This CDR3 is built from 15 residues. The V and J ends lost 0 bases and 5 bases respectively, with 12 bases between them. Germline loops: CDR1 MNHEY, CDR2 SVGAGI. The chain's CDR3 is CASSYSGVIGDTQYF. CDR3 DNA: TGTGCCAGCAGTTACTCCGGGGTAATCGGAGATACGCAGTATTTT.

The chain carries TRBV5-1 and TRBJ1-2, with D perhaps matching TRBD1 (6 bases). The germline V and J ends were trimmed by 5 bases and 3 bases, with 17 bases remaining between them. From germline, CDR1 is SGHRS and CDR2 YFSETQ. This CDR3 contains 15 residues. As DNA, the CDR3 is TGCGCCAGCAGGCCAGGGGCCAACACTGACTATGGCTACACCTTC. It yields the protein CASRPGANTDYGYTF.

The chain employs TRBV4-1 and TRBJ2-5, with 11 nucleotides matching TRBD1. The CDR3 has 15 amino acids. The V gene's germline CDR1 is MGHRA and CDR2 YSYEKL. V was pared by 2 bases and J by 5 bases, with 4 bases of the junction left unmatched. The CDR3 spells CASSQPGQGVETQYF. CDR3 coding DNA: TGCGCCAGCAGCCAACCGGGACAGGGGGTGGAGACCCAGTACTTC.

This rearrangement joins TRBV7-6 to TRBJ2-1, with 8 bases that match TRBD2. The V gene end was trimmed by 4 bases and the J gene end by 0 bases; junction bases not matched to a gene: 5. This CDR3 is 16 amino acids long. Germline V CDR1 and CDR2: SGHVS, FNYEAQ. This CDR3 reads CASSSIAGSSYNEQFF. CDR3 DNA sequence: TGTGCCAGCAGCTCGATAGCGGGGAGCTCCTACAATGAGCAGTTCTTC.

The CDR3 DNA reads TGTGCCAGCAGTGGGCTAGCGGGGGAACAAGAGACCCAGTACTTC. This codes for CASSGLAGEQETQYF. The gene calls are TRBV2 and TRBJ2-5; TRBD2 matches at 10 bases. The CDR3 contains 15 residues. J gave up 2 bases and V 4 bases, and 4 bases lay outside the gene matches. Germline CDR1 and CDR2: SNHLY and FYNNEI.

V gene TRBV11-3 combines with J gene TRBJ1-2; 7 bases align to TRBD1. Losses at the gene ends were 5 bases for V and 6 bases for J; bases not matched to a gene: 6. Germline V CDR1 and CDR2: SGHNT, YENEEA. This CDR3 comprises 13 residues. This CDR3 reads CASSLRTGDGYTF. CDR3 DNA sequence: TGTGCCAGCAGCCTACGGACAGGTGATGGCTACACCTTC.

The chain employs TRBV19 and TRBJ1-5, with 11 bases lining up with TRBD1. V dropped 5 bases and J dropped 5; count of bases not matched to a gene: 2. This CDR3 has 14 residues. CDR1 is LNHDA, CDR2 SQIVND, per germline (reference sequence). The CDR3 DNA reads TGTGCCAGTAGTTGGACAGGGGGCTATCAGCCCCAGCATTTT. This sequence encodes CASSWTGGYQPQHF.

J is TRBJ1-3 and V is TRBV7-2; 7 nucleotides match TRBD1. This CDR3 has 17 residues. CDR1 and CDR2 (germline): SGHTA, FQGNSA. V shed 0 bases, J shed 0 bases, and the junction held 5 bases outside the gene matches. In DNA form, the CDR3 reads TGTGCCAGCAGCTTAGCAGGGGGCGCTTACTCTGGAAACACCATATATTTT. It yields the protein CASSLAGGAYSGNTIYF.

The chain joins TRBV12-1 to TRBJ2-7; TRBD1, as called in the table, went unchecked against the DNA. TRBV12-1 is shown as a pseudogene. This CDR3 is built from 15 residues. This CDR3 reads CASSPPQGGLYEQYF. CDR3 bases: TGTGCCAGCAGCCCCCCGCAGGGGGGACTCTACGAGCAGTACTTC.

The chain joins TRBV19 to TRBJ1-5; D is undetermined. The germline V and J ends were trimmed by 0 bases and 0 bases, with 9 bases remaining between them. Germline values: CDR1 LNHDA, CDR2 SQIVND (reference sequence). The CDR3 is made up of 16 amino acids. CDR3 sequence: CASSIETAYSNQPQHF. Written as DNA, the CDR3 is TGTGCCAGTAGTATAGAAACAGCCTATAGCAATCAGCCCCAGCATTTT.

The CDR3 reads CSAKKGRGGETQYF. The CDR3 DNA reads TGCAGCGCTAAAAAAGGGCGGGGGGGAGAGACCCAGTACTTC. The rearrangement links TRBV29-1 to TRBJ2-5; 9 bases agree with TRBD2. Germline CDR1 is SQVTM and CDR2 is ANQGSEA. The V gene end was trimmed by 7 bases and the J gene end by 4 bases; junction bases not matched to a gene: 10. CDR3 size: 14 residues.

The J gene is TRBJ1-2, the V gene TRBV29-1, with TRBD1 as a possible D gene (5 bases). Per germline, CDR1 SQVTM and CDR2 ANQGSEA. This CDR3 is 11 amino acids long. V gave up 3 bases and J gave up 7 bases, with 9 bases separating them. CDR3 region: CSVDRVGGYTF. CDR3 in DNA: TGCAGCGTTGACAGGGTGGGTGGCTACACCTTC.

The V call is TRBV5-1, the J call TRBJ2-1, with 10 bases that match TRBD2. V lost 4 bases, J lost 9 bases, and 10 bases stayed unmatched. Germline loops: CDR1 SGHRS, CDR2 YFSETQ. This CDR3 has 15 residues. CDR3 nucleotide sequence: TGCGCCAGCAGCAAAGCGGGGGGGCATGAAGGTGAGCAGTTCTTC. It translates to CASSKAGGHEGEQFF.

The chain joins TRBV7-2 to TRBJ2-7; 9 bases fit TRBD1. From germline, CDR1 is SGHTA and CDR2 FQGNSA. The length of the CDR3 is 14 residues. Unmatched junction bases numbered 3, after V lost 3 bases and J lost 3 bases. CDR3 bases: TGTGCCAGCAGCTTTCGACAGGGGGACTACGAGCAGTACTTC. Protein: CASSFRQGDYEQYF.

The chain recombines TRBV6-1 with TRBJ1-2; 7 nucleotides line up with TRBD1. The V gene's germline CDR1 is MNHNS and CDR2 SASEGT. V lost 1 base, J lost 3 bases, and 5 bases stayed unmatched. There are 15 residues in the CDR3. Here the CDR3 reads CASSEGGTAYYGYTF. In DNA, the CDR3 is TGTGCCAGCAGTGAAGGAGGGACAGCTTACTATGGCTACACCTTC.

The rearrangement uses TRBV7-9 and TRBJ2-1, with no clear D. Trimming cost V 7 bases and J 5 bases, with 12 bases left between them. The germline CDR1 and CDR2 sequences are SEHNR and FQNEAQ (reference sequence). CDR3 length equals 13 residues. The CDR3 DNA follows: TGTGCCAGCACCCAGTCCACTAACAATGAGCAGTTCTTC. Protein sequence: CASTQSTNNEQFF.